The 9 T cell receptor beta chains below all came from one sample that was sequenced in a study of identical twins. TCRdb called the 5' RACE reads again in MiXCR, with one record for every CDR3 protein. The data show 200,000 to 250,000 distinct CDR3 sequences, over 12% seen once. Sequencing was done on a sample of memory (CD45RO+) T cells sorted from blood. The receptors shown here come from a woman under 30 in good health.

This clonotype has ten or more counts. The J gene is TRBJ2-1, the V gene TRBV20-1; 12 bases are a match to TRBD2. V shed 5 bases and J 1 base; nucleotides not matched to a gene: 6. Germline V lookup: CDR1 DFQATT, CDR2 SNEGSKA (reference sequence). The CDR3 loop spans 16 amino acids. Here the CDR3 DNA reads TGCAGTGCTCCCCTAGCGGGAGGGTTATCCTACAATGAGCAGTTCTTC. This sequence encodes CSAPLAGGLSYNEQFF.

This clonotype was seen ten or more times. The chain is built from TRBV29-1 and TRBJ2-7; TRBD1 aligns across 10 bases. V was clipped by 7 bases and J by 2 bases; unmatched bases: 5. The CDR3 extends over 13 amino acids. Germline CDR1 reads SQVTM; CDR2 reads ANQGSEA. The CDR3 region is CSAGGTGAYEQYF. The CDR3 DNA follows: TGCAGCGCTGGCGGGACAGGGGCCTACGAGCAGTACTTC.

The rearrangement links TRBV7-8 to TRBJ1-5; 7 bases line up with TRBD1. The CDR3 has 15 residues. CDR1 and CDR2 (germline): SGHVS, FQNEAQ. With 5 bases clipped from V and 2 bases from J, the junction kept 6 bases outside the gene matches. The CDR3 sequence: CASSPDRAGNQPQHF. The CDR3 DNA reads as TGTGCCAGCAGCCCAGACAGGGCCGGCAATCAGCCCCAGCATTTT.

There are a few counts of this clonotype. This chain uses TRBV25-1 with TRBJ1-2; D is unresolved. The CDR3 has 12 amino acids. V was trimmed by 4 bases and J by 5 bases, leaving 8 bases between them. From germline, CDR1 is MGHDK and CDR2 SYGVNS. The CDR3, as DNA: TGTGCCAGCAGTGTAGCGTATTATGGCTACACCTTC. Encoded protein: CASSVAYYGYTF.

This clonotype occurred a few times. The V gene is TRBV30, the J gene TRBJ2-2; perhaps TRBD1 as D (5 bases). V was clipped by 1 base and J by 7 bases, with 10 bases between them. The CDR3 has 13 amino acids. Germline loops: CDR1 GTSNPN, CDR2 SVGIG (reference sequence). The CDR3 DNA is TGTGCCTGGAGTGGCAGGGATGGCGGGGAGCTGTTTTTT. It yields the protein CAWSGRDGGELFF.

The J gene is TRBJ2-3, the V gene TRBV20-1; TRBD2 matches at 8 bases. Losses at the gene ends were 5 bases for V and 4 bases for J; bases not matched to a gene: 14. The CDR3 loop spans 16 amino acids. CDR1 DFQATT and CDR2 SNEGSKA come from the germline V gene (reference sequence). Here the CDR3 DNA reads TGCAGTGCTGTGCCCTGGGGAGCGGGGGCACCAGATACGCAGTATTTT. It encodes CSAVPWGAGAPDTQYF.

As to this clonotype: At one end, the junction sequence differs from germline, possibly due to a read error. The rearrangement uses TRBV3-1 and TRBJ2-7; possible D gene TRBD2, 6 bases. The germline V gene encodes CDR1 LGHDT and CDR2 YNNKEL (reference sequence). This CDR3 region has 14 residues. The DNA of the CDR3 is TGTGCCAGCAGCCAAGACAGGGACTCCAACGAGCAGTACTTC. This encodes CASSQDRDSNEQYF.

This clonotype has at least ten counts. The rearrangement links TRBV12-3 or TRBV12-4 to TRBJ1-3; D is undetermined. Between the trimmed V and J ends, which lost 4 bases and 5 bases, there was a span of 3 bases. The CDR3 runs to 11 residues. DNA of the CDR3: TGTGCCAGCAGTTCCCGAAACACCATATATTTT. It specifies CASSSRNTIYF.

The chain links TRBV6-1 to TRBJ2-7; TRBD1 aligns across 7 bases. The J segment lost 0 bases and the V segment lost 3 bases, leaving 8 bases of the junction unmatched. The CDR3 is 16 amino acids. The germline V gene has CDR1 MNHNS and CDR2 SASEGT. Written as DNA, the CDR3 is TGTGCCAGCAGTGATGCGTTCCGGGACAGCTCCTACGAGCAGTACTTC. It translates to CASSDAFRDSSYEQYF.